The 21 T cell receptor beta chains listed next were all sequenced from one sample in a study of cytomegalovirus exposure and HLA in healthy donors. The PCR was carried out with 60 Vbeta primers and 13 Jbeta primers. The assay was immunoSEQ multiplex PCR, and TCRdb's table has in-frame clones only and misses some. Among more than 90,000 clones listed, roughly 83% were seen once. The sample consisted of PBMCs. These receptors all stem from a woman aged 18 to 35 in good health and CMV-seropositive.

The gene calls are TRBV7-8 and TRBJ2-7; no clear D gene. Germline assignment: CDR1 SGHVS and CDR2 FQNEAQ. The CDR3 spans 13 residues. The V gene lost 0 bases and the J gene lost 2 bases, with 5 bases spanning the gap. The CDR3 nucleotides are TGTGCCAGCAGCTTAGCGCCAGCCTACGAGCAGTACTTC. Amino acids: CASSLAPAYEQYF.

The chain links TRBV30 to TRBJ2-7, with TRBD2 matching 12 bases. J lost 5 bases, V lost 4 bases, and 3 bases had no gene match. The CDR3 covers 13 residues. In germline, CDR1 is GTSNPN, CDR2 SVGIG (reference sequence). As DNA, the CDR3 is TGTGCCTGGAATCTAGCGGGAGGGAACGAGCAGTACTTC. Amino acid sequence: CAWNLAGGNEQYF.

J is TRBJ1-2 and V is TRBV28; TRBD1 matches at 7 bases. Germline V gene lookup returns CDR1 MDHEN and CDR2 SYDVKM. Germline trimming cut 8 bases from V and 4 bases from J; bases unmatched to any gene: 10. This CDR3 comprises 14 residues. CDR3 nucleotides: TGTGCCAGCCGTACAGGGGTTAATCTCTATGGCTACACCTTC. This encodes CASRTGVNLYGYTF.

The V call is TRBV11-2, the J call TRBJ1-5; the match to TRBD1 covers 7 bases. The V and J ends lost 1 base and 4 bases, in that order; junction bases with no gene match: 1. The CDR3 has 14 residues. The germline V gene has CDR1 SGHAT and CDR2 FQNNGV. This CDR3 reads CASSLATGNQPQHF. The CDR3 region has the DNA TGTGCCAGCAGCTTAGCGACAGGGAATCAGCCCCAGCATTTT. Using reference TRBV11-2 and TRBJ1-5 for the parts outside the CDR3, the full variable domain is EAGVAQSPRYKIIEKRQSVAFWCNPISGHATLYWYQQILGQGPKLLIQFQNNGVVDDSQLPKDRFSAERLKGVDSTLKIQPAKLEDSAVYLCASSLATGNQPQHFGDGTRLSIL.

This chain connects TRBV5-1 to TRBJ2-5; D gene uncertain. The CDR3 is 12 residues long. CDR1 is SGHRS, CDR2 YFSETQ, per germline. The V end lost 1 base, the J end lost 5 bases, and 6 bases lay between the germline ends. The CDR3 sequence is CASSLTVETQYF. The CDR3 DNA sequence: TGCGCCAGCAGCTTGACGGTGGAGACCCAGTACTTC.

The chain couples TRBV9 to TRBJ2-5; TRBD2 aligns across 10 bases. The CDR3 is 14 amino acids. The germline V gene has CDR1 SGDLS and CDR2 YYNGEE. V was clipped by 1 base and J by 4 bases; unmatched bases: 1. The CDR3 region is CASSVSGRAETQYF. CDR3 sequence (DNA): TGTGCCAGCAGCGTAAGCGGGAGGGCAGAGACCCAGTACTTC.

The chain is built from TRBV6-1 and TRBJ2-1; 9 nucleotides match TRBD1. The CDR3 covers 15 residues. V trimming: 4 bases; J trimming: 6 bases; junction bases outside the gene matches: 7. From germline, CDR1 is MNHNS and CDR2 SASEGT. The CDR3 bases are TGTGCCAGCAGTGGCCCGGGACAGGGTTTCAATGAGCAGTTCTTC. The encoded protein is CASSGPGQGFNEQFF.

This clone appeared once. This rearrangement joins TRBV13 to TRBJ2-7; the match to TRBD2 covers 7 bases. Germline values: CDR1 PRHDT, CDR2 FYEKMQ (reference sequence). The CDR3 runs to 15 residues. V lost 4 bases and J lost 4; bases outside the gene matches: 10. The DNA for the CDR3 is TGTGCCAGCAGCTCGGGGGAGGGGAAAATATACGAGCAGTACTTC. It encodes CASSSGEGKIYEQYF. Together with reference TRBV13 and TRBJ2-7, the CDR3 gives the full variable domain: AAGVIQSPRHLIKEKRETATLKCYPIPRHDTVYWYQQGPGQDPQFLISFYEKMQSDKGSIPDRFSAQQFSDYHSELNMSSLELGDSALYFCASSSGEGKIYEQYFGPGTRLTVT.

The chain couples TRBV5-6 to TRBJ1-2; 11 positions match TRBD1. Germline loops: CDR1 SGHDT, CDR2 YYEEEE. This CDR3 has 14 amino acids. With V trimmed by 5 bases and J by 4 bases, 4 bases remained unmatched. The DNA for the CDR3 is TGTGCCAGCAGGGGACAGGGGGGGATCTATGGCTACACCTTC. Protein product: CASRGQGGIYGYTF.

This chain joins TRBV28 and TRBJ2-1; possible D gene TRBD2, 5 bases. V was clipped by 2 bases and J by 7 bases, with 12 bases between them. Germline values: CDR1 MDHEN, CDR2 SYDVKM. CDR3 length equals 14 residues. The CDR3 reads CASSLQVGENEQFF. Written as DNA, the CDR3 is TGTGCCAGCAGTTTACAGGTCGGGGAAAATGAGCAGTTCTTC.

The chain joins TRBV9 to TRBJ2-7, with D unresolved. The CDR3 is 14 residues long. V was pared by 4 bases and J by 0 bases, with 11 bases between. Germline V CDR1 and CDR2: SGDLS, YYNGEE. The CDR3 DNA is TGTGCCAGCAGCCCATCCAGTCTCTCCTACGAGCAGTACTTC. This gives the protein CASSPSSLSYEQYF. The full variable domain, rest sourced from reference TRBV9 and TRBJ2-7, is DSGVTQTPKHLITATGQRVTLRCSPRSGDLSVYWYQQSLDQGLQFLIQYYNGEERAKGNILERFSAQQFPDLHSELNLSSLELGDSALYFCASSPSSLSYEQYFGPGTRLTVT.

The chain recombines TRBV6-1 with TRBJ2-3; 8 bases align to TRBD1. V gave up 5 bases and J gave up 3 bases; unmatched junction bases: 4. The CDR3 covers 14 residues. Germline values: CDR1 MNHNS, CDR2 SASEGT. The CDR3 loop is CASSIGQGTDTQYF. The CDR3 region has the DNA TGTGCCAGCAGTATCGGACAGGGAACAGATACGCAGTATTTT.

The rearrangement uses TRBV19 and TRBJ2-5, with 8 nucleotides matching TRBD2. Trimming at V came to 5 bases and at J to 3 bases, leaving 5 bases not matched to a gene. Germline V gene lookup returns CDR1 LNHDA and CDR2 SQIVND (reference sequence). This CDR3 is 14 amino acids long. In DNA, the CDR3 is TGTGCCAGTAGTCAACGACTAGCGAAAGAGACCCAGTACTTC. Its translation is CASSQRLAKETQYF.

The count of this clone is one. The CDR3 region is CAISDGPRSGNTIYF. The CDR3 region has the DNA TGTGCCATCAGTGATGGGCCGCGCTCTGGAAACACCATATATTTT. The rearrangement joins TRBV10-3 to TRBJ1-3; D not resolved. The V end lost 3 bases, the J end lost 0 bases, and 9 bases lay between the germline ends. Germline CDR1 ENHRY, CDR2 SYGVKD. The CDR3 has 15 residues.

The chain joins TRBV7-3 to TRBJ2-7; TRBD2 matches at 12 bases. V was clipped by 6 bases and J by 5 bases; unmatched bases: 5. CDR3 length: 14 amino acids. In germline, CDR1 is SGHTA, CDR2 FQGTGA. CDR3 region: CASSRTSGANEQYF. For the CDR3, the DNA is TGTGCCAGCAGTCGGACTAGCGGGGCAAACGAGCAGTACTTC. The whole variable domain, remainder taken from reference TRBV7-3 and TRBJ2-7, is GAGVSQTPSNKVTEKGKYVELRCDPISGHTALYWYRQSLGQGPEFLIYFQGTGAADDSGLPNDRFFAVRPEGSVSTLKIQRTERGDSAVYLCASSRTSGANEQYFGPGTRLTVT.

In its sample, this clone is medium-sized. The rearrangement uses TRBV2 and TRBJ1-5; D is ambiguous. Germline CDR1 reads SNHLY; CDR2 reads FYNNEI. The CDR3 extends over 21 amino acids. Trimming removed 6 bases from V and 0 bases from J, with 30 bases in between. The CDR3 is CASRELDPDRPSGYSNQPQHF. The DNA for the CDR3 is TGTGCCAGCAGGGAATTAGATCCCGACCGCCCGAGCGGATATAGCAATCAGCCCCAGCATTTT.

This clone showed up just once. V is TRBV5-1 and J is TRBJ2-7, with 15 bases aligning to TRBD2. V was clipped by 2 bases and J by 4 bases; unmatched bases: 7. The CDR3 contains 17 residues. From germline, CDR1 is SGHRS and CDR2 YFSETQ. In DNA form, the CDR3 reads TGCGCCAGCAGCTTCTCCGGGACTAGCGGGAGGAGGTACGAGCAGTACTTC. It translates to CASSFSGTSGRRYEQYF.

The count of this clone is one. The rearrangement uses TRBV7-3 and TRBJ2-2; 9 nucleotides align to TRBD1. Trimming took 10 bases from V and 7 from J; bases not matched to a gene: 10. The germline CDR1 and CDR2 sequences are SGHTA and FQGTGA. The CDR3 loop spans 14 amino acids. CDR3: CATGTGRIGGELFF. The CDR3 nucleotides read TGTGCCACCGGGACAGGGCGGATTGGCGGGGAGCTGTTTTTT.

V is TRBV18 and J is TRBJ2-7, with 10 bases fitting TRBD1. Trimming took 6 bases from V and 7 from J; bases not matched to a gene: 12. Germline V gene sequence: CDR1 KGHSH, CDR2 LQKENI. The CDR3 length is 15 residues. The CDR3 protein is CASSLRDRGTGEQYF. CDR3 bases: TGTGCCAGCTCCCTCCGGGACAGGGGAACGGGGGAGCAGTACTTC.

V usage is TRBV9 and J usage is TRBJ1-1; possibly TRBD1 for D (5 bases). The germline V gene has CDR1 SGDLS and CDR2 YYNGEE. CDR3 length: 14 amino acids. Trimming took 7 bases from V and 1 from J, leaving 14 bases between them. DNA for the CDR3: TGTGCCAGCGGCGGGGCGGGATGGAACACTGAAGCTTTCTTT. Encoded protein: CASGGAGWNTEAFF. Full variable domain (outside the CDR3, taken from reference TRBV9 and TRBJ1-1): DSGVTQTPKHLITATGQRVTLRCSPRSGDLSVYWYQQSLDQGLQFLIQYYNGEERAKGNILERFSAQQFPDLHSELNLSSLELGDSALYFCASGGAGWNTEAFFGQGTRLTVV.

A word on this clone: Germline is not matched at one junction end, which may reflect a read error. The rearrangement uses TRBV19 and TRBJ2-1, with 9 bases that match TRBD2. Germline CDR1 LNHDA, CDR2 SQIVND (reference sequence). This CDR3 contains 18 residues. The CDR3 loop is CATSTGTSPGRAYNEQFF. The CDR3 nucleotides are TGTGCCACTAGTACCGGGACTAGCCCCGGAAGAGCCTACAATGAGCAGTTCTTC. Using reference TRBV19 and TRBJ2-1 for the parts outside the CDR3, the full variable domain is DGGITQSPKYLFRKEGQNVTLSCEQNLNHDAMYWYRQDPGQGLRLIYYSQIVNDFQKGDIAEGYSVSREKKESFPLTVTSAQKNPTAFYLCATSTGTSPGRAYNEQFFGPGTRLTVL.